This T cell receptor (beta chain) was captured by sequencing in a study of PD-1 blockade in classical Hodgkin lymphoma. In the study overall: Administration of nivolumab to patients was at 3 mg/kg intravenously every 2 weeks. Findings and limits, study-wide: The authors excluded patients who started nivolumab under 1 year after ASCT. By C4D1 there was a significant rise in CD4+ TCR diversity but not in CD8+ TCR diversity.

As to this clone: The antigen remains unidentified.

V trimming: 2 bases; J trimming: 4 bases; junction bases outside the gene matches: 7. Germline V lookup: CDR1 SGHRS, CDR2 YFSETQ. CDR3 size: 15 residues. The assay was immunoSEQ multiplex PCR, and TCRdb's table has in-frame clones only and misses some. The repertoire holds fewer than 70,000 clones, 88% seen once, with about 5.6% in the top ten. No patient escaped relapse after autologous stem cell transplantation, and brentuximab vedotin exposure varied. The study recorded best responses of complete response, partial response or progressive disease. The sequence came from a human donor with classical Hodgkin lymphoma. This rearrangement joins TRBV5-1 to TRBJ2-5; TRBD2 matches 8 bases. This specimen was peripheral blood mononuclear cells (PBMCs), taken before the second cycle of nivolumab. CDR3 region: CASSFYGGGGETQYF. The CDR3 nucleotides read TGCGCCAGCAGCTTCTACGGGGGGGGCGGAGAGACCCAGTACTTC. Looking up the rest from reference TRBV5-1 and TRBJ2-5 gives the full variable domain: KAGVTQTPRYLIKTRGQQVTLSCSPISGHRSVSWYQQTPGQGLQFLFEYFSETQRNKGNFPGRFSGRQFSNSRSEMNVSTLELGDSALYLCASSFYGGGGETQYFGPGTRLLVL.